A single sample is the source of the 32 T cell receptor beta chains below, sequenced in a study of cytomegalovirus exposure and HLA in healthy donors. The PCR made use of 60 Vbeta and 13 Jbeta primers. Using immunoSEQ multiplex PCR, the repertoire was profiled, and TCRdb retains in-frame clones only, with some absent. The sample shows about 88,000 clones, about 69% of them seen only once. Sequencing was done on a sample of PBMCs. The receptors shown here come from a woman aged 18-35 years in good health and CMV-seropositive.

The CDR3 reads CASSLLGWNTEAFF. CDR3 in DNA: TGTGCCAGCAGCTTGTTGGGCTGGAACACTGAAGCTTTCTTT. This chain joins TRBV5-6 and TRBJ1-1; D ambiguous. The CDR3 is 14 residues long. The germline gives CDR1 SGHDT, CDR2 YYEEEE. Between the trimmed V and J ends, which lost 1 base and 1 base, there was a span of 8 bases.

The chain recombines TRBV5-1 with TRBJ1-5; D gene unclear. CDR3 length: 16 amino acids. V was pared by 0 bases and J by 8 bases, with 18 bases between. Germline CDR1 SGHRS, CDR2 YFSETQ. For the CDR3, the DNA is TGCGCCAGCAGCTTGGGTGGCCGTCCGGGTTTGGAGCCCCAGCATTTT. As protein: CASSLGGRPGLEPQHF.

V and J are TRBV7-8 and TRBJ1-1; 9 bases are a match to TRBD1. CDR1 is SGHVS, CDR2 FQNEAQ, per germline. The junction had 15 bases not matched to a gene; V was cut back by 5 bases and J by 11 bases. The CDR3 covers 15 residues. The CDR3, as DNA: TGTGCCAGCAGCCCGATCGAAAGGACAGGGGTAAGCGCTTTCTTT. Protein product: CASSPIERTGVSAFF.

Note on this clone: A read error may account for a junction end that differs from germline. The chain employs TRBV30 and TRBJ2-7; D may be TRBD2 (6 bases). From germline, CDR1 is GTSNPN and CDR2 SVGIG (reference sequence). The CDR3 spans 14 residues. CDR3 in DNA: TGTGCCTGGACTAGGGACTCGACGGGCTACGAGCAGTGCTTC. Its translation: CAWTRDSTGYEQCF.

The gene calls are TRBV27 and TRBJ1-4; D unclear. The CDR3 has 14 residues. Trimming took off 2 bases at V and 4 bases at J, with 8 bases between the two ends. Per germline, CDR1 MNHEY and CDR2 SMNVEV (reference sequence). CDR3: CASSLNPLNEKLFF. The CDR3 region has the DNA TGTGCCAGCAGTTTAAACCCACTTAATGAAAAACTGTTTTTT.

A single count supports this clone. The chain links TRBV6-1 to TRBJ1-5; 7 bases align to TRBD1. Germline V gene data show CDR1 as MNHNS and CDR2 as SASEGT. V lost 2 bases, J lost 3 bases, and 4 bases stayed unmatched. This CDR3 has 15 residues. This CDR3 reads CASSERTGLNQPQHF. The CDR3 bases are TGTGCCAGCAGTGAAAGGACAGGCCTCAATCAGCCCCAGCATTTT.

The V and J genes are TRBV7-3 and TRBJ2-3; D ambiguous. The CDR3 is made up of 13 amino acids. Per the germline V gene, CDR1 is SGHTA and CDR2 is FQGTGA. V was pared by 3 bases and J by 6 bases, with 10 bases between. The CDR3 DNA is TGTGCCAGCAGCTTTACCGGGTCGGATACGCAGTATTTT. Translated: CASSFTGSDTQYF.

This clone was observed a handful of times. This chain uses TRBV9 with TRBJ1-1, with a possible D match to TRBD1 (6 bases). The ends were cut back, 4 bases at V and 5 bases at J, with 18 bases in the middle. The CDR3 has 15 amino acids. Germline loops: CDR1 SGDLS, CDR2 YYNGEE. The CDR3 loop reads CASSLVWRGGTEAFF. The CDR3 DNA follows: TGTGCCAGCAGCTTGGTGTGGAGGGGGGGAACTGAAGCTTTCTTT.

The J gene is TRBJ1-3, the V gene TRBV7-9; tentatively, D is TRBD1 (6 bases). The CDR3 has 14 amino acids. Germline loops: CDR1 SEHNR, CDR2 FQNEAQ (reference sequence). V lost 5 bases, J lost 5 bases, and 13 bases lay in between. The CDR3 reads CASSALGQRNTIYF. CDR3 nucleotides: TGTGCCAGCAGCGCCCTCGGACAGAGAAACACCATATATTTT.

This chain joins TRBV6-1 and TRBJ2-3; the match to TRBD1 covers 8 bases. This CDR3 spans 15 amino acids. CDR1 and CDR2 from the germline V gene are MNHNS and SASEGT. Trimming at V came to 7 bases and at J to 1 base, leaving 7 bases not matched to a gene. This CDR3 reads CASTIGQGGTDTQYF. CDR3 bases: TGTGCCAGCACGATTGGACAGGGAGGCACAGATACGCAGTATTTT.

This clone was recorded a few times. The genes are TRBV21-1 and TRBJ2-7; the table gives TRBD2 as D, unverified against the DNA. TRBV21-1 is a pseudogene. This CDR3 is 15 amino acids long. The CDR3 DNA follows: TGTGCCAGCAGCAAAGGACGGGGTATACCCTACGAGCAGTACTTC. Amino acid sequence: CASSKGRGIPYEQYF.

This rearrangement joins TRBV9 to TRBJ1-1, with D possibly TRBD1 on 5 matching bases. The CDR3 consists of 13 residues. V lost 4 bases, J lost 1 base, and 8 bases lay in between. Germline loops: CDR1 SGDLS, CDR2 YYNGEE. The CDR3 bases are TGTGCCAGCAGCCGTACAGGGAACACTGAAGCTTTCTTT. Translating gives CASSRTGNTEAFF.

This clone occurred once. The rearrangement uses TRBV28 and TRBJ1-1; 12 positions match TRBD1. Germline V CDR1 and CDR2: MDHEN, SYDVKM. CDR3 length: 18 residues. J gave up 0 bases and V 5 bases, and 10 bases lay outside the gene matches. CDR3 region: CASSPKWDRGRLNTEAFF. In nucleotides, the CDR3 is TGTGCCAGCAGTCCTAAGTGGGACAGGGGGCGGCTGAACACTGAAGCTTTCTTT.

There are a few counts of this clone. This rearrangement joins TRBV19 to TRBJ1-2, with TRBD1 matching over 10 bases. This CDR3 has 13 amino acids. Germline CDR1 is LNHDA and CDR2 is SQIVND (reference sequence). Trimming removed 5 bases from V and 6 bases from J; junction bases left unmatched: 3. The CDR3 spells CASSRQGADGYTF. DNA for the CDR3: TGTGCCAGTAGTCGACAGGGGGCTGATGGCTACACCTTC.

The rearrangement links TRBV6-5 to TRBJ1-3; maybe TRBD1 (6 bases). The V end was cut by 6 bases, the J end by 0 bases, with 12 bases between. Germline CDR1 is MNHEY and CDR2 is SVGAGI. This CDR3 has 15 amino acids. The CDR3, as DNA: TGTGCCAGCAGGCAGGGGATACTCTCTGGAAACACCATATATTTT. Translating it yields CASRQGILSGNTIYF.

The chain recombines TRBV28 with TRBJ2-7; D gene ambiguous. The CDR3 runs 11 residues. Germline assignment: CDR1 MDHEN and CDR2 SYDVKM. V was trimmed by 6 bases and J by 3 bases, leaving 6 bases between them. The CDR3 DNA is TGTGCCAGCAGACTCCGCTACGAGCAGTACTTC. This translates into CASRLRYEQYF.

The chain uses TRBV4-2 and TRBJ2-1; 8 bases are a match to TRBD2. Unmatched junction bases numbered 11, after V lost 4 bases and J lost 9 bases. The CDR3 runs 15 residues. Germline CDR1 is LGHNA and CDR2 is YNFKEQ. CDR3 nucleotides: TGTGCCAGCAGCCGAGAGCCAGCGGGAGAAGGTGAGCAGTTCTTC. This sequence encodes CASSREPAGEGEQFF.

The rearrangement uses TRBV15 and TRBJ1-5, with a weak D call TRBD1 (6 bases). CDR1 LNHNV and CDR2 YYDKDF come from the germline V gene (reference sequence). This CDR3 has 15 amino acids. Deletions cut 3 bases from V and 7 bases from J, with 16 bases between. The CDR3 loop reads CATSSDTSGDQPQHF. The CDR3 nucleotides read TGTGCCACCAGCAGTGATACCTCAGGGGACCAGCCCCAGCATTTT.

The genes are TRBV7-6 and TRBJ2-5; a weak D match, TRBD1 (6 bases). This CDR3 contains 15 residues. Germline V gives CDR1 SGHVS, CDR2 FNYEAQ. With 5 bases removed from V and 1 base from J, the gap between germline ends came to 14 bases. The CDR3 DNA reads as TGTGCCAGCAGCCCTTCTCAGGGGCCCCAAGAGACCCAGTACTTC. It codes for CASSPSQGPQETQYF. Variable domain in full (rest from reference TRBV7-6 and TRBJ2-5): GAGVSQSPRYKVTKRGQDVALRCDPISGHVSLYWYRQALGQGPEFLTYFNYEAQQDKSGLPNDRFSAERPEGSISTLTIQRTEQRDSAMYRCASSPSQGPQETQYFGPGTRLLVL.

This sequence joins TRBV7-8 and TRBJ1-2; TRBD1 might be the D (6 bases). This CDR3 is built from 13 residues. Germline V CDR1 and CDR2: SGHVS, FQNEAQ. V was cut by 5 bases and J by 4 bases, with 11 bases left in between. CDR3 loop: CASSLGQLYGYTF. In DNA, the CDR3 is TGTGCCAGCAGCCTAGGACAGCTCTATGGCTACACCTTC.

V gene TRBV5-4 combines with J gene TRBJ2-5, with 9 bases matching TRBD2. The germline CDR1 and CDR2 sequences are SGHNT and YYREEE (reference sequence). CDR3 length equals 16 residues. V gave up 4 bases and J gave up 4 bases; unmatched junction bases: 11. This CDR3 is CASSRVAGGEGETQYF. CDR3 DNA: TGTGCCAGCAGCCGTGTGGCGGGAGGGGAGGGAGAGACCCAGTACTTC.

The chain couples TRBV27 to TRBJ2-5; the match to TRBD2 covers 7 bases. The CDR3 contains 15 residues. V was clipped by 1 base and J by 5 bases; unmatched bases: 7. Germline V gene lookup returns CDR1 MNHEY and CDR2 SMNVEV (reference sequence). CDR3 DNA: TGTGCCAGCAGTTTATTTGGCGGGAGATATGAGACCCAGTACTTC. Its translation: CASSLFGGRYETQYF.

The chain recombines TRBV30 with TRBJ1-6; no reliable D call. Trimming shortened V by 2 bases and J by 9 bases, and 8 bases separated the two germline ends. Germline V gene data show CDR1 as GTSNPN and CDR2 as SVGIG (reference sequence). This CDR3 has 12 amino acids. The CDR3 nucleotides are TGTGCCTGGAGTCGGGAGTCTTCACCCCTCCACTTT. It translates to CAWSRESSPLHF.

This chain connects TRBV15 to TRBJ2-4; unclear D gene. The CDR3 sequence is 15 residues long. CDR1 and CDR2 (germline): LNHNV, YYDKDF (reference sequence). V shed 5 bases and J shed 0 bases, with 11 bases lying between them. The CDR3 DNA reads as TGTGCCACCAGCTTGGCCTTAATAGCCAAAAACATTCAGTACTTC. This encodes CATSLALIAKNIQYF. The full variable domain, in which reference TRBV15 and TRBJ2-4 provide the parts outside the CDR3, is DAMVIQNPRYQVTQFGKPVTLSCSQTLNHNVMYWYQQKSSQAPKLLFHYYDKDFNNEADTPDNFQSRRPNTSFCFLDIRSPGLGDTAMYLCATSLALIAKNIQYFGAGTRLSVL.

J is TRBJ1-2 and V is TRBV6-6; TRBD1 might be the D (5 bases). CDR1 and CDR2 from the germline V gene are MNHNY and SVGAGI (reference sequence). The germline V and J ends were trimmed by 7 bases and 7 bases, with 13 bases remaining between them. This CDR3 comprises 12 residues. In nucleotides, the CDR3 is TGTGCCAGCACTCTCACAGGCCCTGGCTACACCTTC. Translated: CASTLTGPGYTF.

The chain's CDR3 is CASSLGRGGNTEAFF. The CDR3 bases are TGTGCCAGCAGCTTAGGTCGCGGGGGGAACACTGAAGCTTTCTTT. V and J are TRBV27 and TRBJ1-1, with D tentatively TRBD1 (5 bases). The CDR3 covers 15 residues. V lost 6 bases and J lost 1, with 15 bases in between. The V gene's germline CDR1 is MNHEY and CDR2 SMNVEV (reference sequence).

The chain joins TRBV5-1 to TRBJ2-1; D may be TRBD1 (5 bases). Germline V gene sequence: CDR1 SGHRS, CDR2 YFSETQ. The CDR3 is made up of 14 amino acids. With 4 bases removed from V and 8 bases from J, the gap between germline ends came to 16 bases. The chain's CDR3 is CASSRSGQGYEQFF. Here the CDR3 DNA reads TGCGCCAGCAGCCGCTCCGGTCAGGGCTATGAGCAGTTCTTC.

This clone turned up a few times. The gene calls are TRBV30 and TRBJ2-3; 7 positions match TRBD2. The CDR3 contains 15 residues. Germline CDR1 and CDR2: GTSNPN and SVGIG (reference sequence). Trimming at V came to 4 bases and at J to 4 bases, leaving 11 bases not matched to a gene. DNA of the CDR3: TGTGCCTGGACCGCCTCCGCGGGAGATGCAGATACGCAGTATTTT. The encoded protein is CAWTASAGDADTQYF.

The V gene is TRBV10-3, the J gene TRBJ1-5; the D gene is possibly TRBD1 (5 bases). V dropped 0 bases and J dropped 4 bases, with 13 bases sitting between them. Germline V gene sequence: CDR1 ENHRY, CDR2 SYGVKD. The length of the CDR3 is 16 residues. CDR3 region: CAISESLGTGNQPQHF. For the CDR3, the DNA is TGTGCCATCAGTGAGTCCCTGGGGACTGGAAATCAGCCCCAGCATTTT.

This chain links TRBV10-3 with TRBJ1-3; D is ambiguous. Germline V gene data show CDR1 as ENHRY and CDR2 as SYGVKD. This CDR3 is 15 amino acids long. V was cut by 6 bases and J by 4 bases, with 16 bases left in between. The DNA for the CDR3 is TGTGCCATCAGGGACGACGGCACGGGGGGAAACACCATATATTTT. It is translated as CAIRDDGTGGNTIYF.

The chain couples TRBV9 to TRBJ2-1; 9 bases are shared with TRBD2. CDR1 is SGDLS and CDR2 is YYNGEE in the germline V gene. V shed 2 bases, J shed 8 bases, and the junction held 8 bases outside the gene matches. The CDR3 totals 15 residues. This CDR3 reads CASSVTGLAADEQFF. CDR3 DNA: TGTGCCAGCAGCGTTACGGGACTAGCTGCCGATGAGCAGTTCTTC.

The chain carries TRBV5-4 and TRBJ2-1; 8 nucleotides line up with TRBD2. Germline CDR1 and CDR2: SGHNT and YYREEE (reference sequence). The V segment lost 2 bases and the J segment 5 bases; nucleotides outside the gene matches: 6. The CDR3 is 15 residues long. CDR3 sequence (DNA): TGTGCCAGCAGCTTACTCCGCGGGGGGAACAATGAGCAGTTCTTC. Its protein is CASSLLRGGNNEQFF. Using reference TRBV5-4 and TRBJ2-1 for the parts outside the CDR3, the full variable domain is ETGVTQSPTHLIKTRGQQVTLRCSSQSGHNTVSWYQQALGQGPQFIFQYYREEENGRGNFPPRFSGLQFPNYSSELNVNALELDDSALYLCASSLLRGGNNEQFFGPGTRLTVL.